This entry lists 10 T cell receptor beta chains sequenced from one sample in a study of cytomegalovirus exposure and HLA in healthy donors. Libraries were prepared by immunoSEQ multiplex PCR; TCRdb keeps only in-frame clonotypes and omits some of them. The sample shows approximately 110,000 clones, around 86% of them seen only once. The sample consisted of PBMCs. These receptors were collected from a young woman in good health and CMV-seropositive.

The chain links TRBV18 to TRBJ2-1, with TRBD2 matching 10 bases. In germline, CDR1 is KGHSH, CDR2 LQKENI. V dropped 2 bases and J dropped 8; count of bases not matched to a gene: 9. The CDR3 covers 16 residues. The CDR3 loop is CASSPSASGRLDEQFF. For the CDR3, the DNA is TGTGCCAGCTCACCATCGGCTAGCGGGAGATTGGATGAGCAGTTCTTC. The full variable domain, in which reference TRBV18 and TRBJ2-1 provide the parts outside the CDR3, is NAGVMQNPRHLVRRRGQEARLRCSPMKGHSHVYWYRQLPEEGLKFMVYLQKENIIDESGMPKERFSAEFPKEGPSILRIQQVVRGDSAAYFCASSPSASGRLDEQFFGPGTRLTVL.

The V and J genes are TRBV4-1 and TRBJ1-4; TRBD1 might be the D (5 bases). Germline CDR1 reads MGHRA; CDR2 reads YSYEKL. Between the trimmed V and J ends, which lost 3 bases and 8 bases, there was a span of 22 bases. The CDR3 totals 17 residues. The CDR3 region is CASSHPPGGRRQEKLFF. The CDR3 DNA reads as TGCGCCAGCAGCCACCCCCCCGGGGGACGGAGACAGGAAAAACTGTTTTTT.

The CDR3 reads CASSYGQGEKLFF. The CDR3 bases are TGTGCCAGCAGTTACGGACAGGGTGAAAAACTGTTTTTT. The rearrangement joins TRBV7-9 to TRBJ1-4; 8 positions agree with TRBD1. This CDR3 has 13 amino acids. Losses at the gene ends were 6 bases for V and 7 bases for J; bases not matched to a gene: 4. The germline CDR1 and CDR2 sequences are SEHNR and FQNEAQ (reference sequence). The whole variable domain, filled in from reference TRBV7-9 and TRBJ1-4, reads DTGVSQNPRHKITKRGQNVTFRCDPISEHNRLYWYRQTLGQGPEFLTYFQNEAQLEKSRLLSDRFSAERPKGSFSTLEIQRTEQGDSAMYLCASSYGQGEKLFFGSGTQLSVL.

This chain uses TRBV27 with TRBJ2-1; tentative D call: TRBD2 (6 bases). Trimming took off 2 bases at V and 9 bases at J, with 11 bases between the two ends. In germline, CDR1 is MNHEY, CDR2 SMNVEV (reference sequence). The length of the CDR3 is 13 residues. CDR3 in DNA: TGTGCCAGCAGTTTAACTGGGGGGAGTGAGCAGTTCTTC. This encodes CASSLTGGSEQFF.

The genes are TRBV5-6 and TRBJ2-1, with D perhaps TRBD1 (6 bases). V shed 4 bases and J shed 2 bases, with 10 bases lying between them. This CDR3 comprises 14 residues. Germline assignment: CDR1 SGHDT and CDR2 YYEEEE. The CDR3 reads CASSKTGTYNEQFF. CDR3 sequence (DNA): TGTGCCAGCAGCAAAACAGGGACCTACAATGAGCAGTTCTTC.

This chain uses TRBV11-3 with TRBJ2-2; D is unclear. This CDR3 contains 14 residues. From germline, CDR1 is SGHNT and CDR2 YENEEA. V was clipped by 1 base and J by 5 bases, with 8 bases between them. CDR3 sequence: CASSLAGATGELFF. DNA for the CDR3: TGTGCCAGCAGCTTAGCCGGAGCAACCGGGGAGCTGTTTTTT.

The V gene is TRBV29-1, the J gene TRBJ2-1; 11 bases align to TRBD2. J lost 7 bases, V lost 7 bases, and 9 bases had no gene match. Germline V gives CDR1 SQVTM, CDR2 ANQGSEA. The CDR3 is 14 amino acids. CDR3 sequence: CSGKLAGVLNEQFF. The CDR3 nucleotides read TGCAGCGGCAAACTAGCGGGAGTCTTAAATGAGCAGTTCTTC.

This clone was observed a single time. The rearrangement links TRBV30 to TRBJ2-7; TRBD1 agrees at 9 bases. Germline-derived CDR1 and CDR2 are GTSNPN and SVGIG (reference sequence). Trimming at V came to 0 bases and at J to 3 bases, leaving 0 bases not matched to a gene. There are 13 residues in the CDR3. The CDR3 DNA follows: TGTGCCTGGAGTGTGGACAGGGGCTACGAGCAGTACTTC. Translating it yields CAWSVDRGYEQYF.

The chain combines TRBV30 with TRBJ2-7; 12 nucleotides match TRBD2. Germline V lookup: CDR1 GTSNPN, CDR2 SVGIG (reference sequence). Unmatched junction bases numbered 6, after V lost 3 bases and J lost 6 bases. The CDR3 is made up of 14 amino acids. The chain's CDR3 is CAWSRGTSGPEQYF. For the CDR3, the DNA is TGTGCCTGGAGCAGGGGGACTAGCGGGCCCGAGCAGTACTTC.

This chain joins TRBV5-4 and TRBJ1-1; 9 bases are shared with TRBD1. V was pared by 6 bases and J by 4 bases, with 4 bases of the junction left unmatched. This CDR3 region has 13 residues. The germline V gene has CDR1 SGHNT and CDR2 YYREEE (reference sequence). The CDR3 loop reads CASTKDRGTEAFF. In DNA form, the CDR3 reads TGTGCCAGCACCAAGGACAGGGGCACTGAAGCTTTCTTT.